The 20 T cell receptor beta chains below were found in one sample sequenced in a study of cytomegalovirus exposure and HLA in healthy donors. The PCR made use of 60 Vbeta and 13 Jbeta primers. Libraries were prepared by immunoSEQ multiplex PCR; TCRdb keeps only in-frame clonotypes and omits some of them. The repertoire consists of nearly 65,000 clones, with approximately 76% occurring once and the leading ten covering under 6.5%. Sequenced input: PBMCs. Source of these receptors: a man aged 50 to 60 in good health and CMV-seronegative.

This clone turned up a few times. DNA of the CDR3: TGCGCCAGCAGCTTGGACACTAGCGGAGCCGGGGAGCTGTTTTTT. This encodes CASSLDTSGAGELFF. The genes are TRBV5-1 and TRBJ2-2; 8 positions match TRBD2. Looked up from germline, CDR1 is SGHRS and CDR2 is YFSETQ. The CDR3 contains 15 residues. J gave up 6 bases and V 0 bases, and 4 bases lay outside the gene matches.

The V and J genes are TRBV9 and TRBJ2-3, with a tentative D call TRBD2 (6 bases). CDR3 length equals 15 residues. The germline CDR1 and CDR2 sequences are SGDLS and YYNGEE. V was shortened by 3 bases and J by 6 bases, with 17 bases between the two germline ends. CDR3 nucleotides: TGTGCCAGCAGCGAGACACGGGGGACTGTGGATACGCAGTATTTT. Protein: CASSETRGTVDTQYF.

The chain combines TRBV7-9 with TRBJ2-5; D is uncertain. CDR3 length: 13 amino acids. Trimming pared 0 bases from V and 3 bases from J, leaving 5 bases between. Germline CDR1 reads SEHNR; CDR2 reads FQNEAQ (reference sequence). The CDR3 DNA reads TGTGCCAGCAGCTTAGCTCCTGAAGAGACCCAGTACTTC. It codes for CASSLAPEETQYF.

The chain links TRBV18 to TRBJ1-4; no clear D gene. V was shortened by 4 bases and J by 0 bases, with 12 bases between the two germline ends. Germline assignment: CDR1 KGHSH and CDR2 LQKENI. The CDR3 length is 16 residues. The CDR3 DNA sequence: TGTGCCAGCTCACAAATGGGCACGGCAACTAATGAAAAACTGTTTTTT. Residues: CASSQMGTATNEKLFF.

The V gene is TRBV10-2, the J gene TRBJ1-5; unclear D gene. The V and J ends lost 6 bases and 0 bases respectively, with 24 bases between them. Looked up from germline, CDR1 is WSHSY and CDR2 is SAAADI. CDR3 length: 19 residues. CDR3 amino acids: CASRAGFEAFRYSNQPQHF. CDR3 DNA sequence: TGCGCCAGCAGGGCGGGGTTCGAGGCCTTCCGTTATAGCAATCAGCCCCAGCATTTT.

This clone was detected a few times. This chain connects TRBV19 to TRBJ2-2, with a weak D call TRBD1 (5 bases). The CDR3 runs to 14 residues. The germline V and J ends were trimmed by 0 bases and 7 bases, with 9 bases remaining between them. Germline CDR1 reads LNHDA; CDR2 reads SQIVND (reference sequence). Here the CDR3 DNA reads TGTGCCAGTAGTATAGATCAGGGTGTCGGGGAGCTGTTTTTT. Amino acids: CASSIDQGVGELFF. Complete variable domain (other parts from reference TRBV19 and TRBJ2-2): DGGITQSPKYLFRKEGQNVTLSCEQNLNHDAMYWYRQDPGQGLRLIYYSQIVNDFQKGDIAEGYSVSREKKESFPLTVTSAQKNPTAFYLCASSIDQGVGELFFGEGSRLTVL.

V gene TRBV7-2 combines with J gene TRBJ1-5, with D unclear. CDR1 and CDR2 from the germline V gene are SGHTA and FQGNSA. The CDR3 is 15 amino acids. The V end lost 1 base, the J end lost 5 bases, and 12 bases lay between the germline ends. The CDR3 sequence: CASSLGSGRHQPQHF. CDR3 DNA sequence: TGTGCCAGCAGCTTAGGTTCCGGGAGGCATCAGCCCCAGCATTTT.

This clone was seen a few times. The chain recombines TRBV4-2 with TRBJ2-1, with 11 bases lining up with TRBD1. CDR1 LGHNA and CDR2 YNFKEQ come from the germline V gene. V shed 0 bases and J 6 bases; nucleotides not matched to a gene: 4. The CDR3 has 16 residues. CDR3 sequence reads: CASSQDAGTGGNEQFF. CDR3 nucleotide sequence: TGTGCCAGCAGCCAAGATGCCGGGACAGGGGGCAATGAGCAGTTCTTC.

CDR3 sequence reads: CASSFTGGVYGYTF. DNA of the CDR3: TGTGCCAGCAGTTTCACAGGGGGCGTCTATGGCTACACCTTC. The V and J genes are TRBV27 and TRBJ1-2, with 9 bases lining up with TRBD1. J gave up 4 bases and V 3 bases, and 3 bases lay outside the gene matches. Germline CDR1 and CDR2: MNHEY and SMNVEV (reference sequence). This CDR3 region has 14 residues.

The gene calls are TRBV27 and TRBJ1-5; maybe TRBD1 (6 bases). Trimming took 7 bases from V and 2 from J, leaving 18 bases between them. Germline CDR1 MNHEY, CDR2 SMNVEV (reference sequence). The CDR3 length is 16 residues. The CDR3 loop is CASNPEGVWGNQPQHF. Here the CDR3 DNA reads TGTGCCAGCAACCCCGAGGGGGTCTGGGGCAATCAGCCCCAGCATTTT.

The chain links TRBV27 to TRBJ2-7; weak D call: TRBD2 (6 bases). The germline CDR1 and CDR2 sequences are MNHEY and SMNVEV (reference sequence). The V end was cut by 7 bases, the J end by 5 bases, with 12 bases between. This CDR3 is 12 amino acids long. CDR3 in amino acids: CASIGGLDEQYF. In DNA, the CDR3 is TGTGCCAGCATAGGAGGGCTGGACGAGCAGTACTTC.

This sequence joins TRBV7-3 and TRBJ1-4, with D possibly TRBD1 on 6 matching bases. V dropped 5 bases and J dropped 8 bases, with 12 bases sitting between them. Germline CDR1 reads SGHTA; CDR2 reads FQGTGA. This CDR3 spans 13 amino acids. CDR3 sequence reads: CASSLQGEEKLFF. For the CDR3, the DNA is TGTGCCAGCAGCCTACAGGGAGAGGAAAAACTGTTTTTT.

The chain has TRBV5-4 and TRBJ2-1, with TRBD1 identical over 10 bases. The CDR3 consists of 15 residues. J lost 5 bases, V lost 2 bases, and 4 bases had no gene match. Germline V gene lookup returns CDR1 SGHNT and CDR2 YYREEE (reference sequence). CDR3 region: CASSFRQGANNEQFF. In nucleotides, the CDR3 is TGTGCCAGCAGCTTTAGACAGGGGGCTAACAATGAGCAGTTCTTC.

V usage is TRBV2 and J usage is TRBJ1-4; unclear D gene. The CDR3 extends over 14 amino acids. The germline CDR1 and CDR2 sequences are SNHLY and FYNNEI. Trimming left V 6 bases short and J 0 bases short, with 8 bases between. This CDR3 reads CASSLRATNEKLFF. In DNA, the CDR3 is TGTGCCAGCAGCCTCCGCGCAACTAATGAAAAACTGTTTTTT.

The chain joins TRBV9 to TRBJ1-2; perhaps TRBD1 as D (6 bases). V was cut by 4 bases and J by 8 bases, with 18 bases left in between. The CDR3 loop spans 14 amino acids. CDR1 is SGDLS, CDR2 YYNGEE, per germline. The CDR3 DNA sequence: TGTGCCAGCAGCCACACAGGACCTCAGGGGGGCTACACCTTC. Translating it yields CASSHTGPQGGYTF.

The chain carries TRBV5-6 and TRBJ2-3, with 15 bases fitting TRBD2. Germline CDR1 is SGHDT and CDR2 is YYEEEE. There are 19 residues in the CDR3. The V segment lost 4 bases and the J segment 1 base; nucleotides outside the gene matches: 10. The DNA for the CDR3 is TGTGCCAGCAGCGGGAGGGGGACTAGCGGGGGGCTTGGCACAGATACGCAGTATTTT. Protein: CASSGRGTSGGLGTDTQYF.

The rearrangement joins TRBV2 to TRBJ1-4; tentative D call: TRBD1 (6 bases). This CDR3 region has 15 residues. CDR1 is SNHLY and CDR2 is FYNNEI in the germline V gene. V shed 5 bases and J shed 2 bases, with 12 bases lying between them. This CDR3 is CASSPGAATNEKLFF. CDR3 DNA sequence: TGTGCCAGCAGTCCAGGGGCAGCTACTAATGAAAAACTGTTTTTT.

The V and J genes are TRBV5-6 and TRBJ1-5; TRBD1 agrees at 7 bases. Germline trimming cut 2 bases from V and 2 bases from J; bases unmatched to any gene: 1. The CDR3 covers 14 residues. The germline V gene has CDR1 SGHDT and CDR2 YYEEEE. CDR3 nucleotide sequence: TGTGCCAGCAGCTTCGGGACAGGCAATCAGCCCCAGCATTTT. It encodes CASSFGTGNQPQHF.

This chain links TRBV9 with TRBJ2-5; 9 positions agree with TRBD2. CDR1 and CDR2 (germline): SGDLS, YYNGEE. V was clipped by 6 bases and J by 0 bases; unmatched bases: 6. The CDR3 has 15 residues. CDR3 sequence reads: CASTLAGRYQETQYF. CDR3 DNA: TGTGCCAGCACCCTAGCGGGGCGCTACCAAGAGACCCAGTACTTC.

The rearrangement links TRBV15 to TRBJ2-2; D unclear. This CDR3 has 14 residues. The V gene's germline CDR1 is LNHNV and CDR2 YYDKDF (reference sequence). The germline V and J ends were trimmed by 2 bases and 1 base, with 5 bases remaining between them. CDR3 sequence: CATSRQVNTGELFF. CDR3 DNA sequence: TGTGCCACCAGCAGACAGGTGAACACCGGGGAGCTGTTTTTT.